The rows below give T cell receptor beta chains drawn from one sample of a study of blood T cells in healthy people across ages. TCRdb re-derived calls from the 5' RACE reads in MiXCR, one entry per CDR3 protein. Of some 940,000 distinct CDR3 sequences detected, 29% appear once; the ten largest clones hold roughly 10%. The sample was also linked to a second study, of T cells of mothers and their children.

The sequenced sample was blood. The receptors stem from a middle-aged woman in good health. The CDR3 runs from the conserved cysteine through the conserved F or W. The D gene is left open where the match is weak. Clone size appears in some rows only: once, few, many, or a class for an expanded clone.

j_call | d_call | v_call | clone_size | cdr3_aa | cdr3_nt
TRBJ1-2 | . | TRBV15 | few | CATSSPNSYGYTF | TGTGCCACCAGCAGCCCGAACAGCTATGGCTACACCTTC
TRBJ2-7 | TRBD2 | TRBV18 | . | CASSPLERGGSYEQYF | TGTGCCAGCTCACCACTAGAGCGGGGGGGCTCCTACGAGCAGTACTTC
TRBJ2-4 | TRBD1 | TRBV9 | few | CASTRTGGAGIQYF | TGTGCCAGCACCAGGACAGGGGGCGCCGGCATTCAGTACTTC
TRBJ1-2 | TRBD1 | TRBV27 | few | CASSRDRVKVYTF | TGTGCCAGCAGCCGAGACAGGGTGAAAGTCTACACCTTC
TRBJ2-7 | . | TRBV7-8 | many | CASSLRPKGDSYEQYF | TGTGCCAGCAGCCTCCGCCCTAAGGGGGACTCCTACGAGCAGTACTTC
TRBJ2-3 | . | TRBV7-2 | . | CASSLRSTSHGTDTQYF | TGTGCCAGCAGCTTACGATCGACTAGTCATGGCACAGATACGCAGTATTTT
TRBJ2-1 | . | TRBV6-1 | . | CASSEMERQGFF | TGTGCCAGCAGTGAAATGGAGCGCCAGGGGTTCTTC
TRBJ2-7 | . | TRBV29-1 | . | CSVVEESSYEQYF | TGCAGCGTCGTAGAGGAGAGCTCCTACGAGCAGTACTTC
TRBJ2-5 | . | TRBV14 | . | CASSSAVGVRAGETQYF | TGTGCCAGCAGCTCAGCCGTTGGGGTCAGGGCGGGAGAGACCCAGTACTTC
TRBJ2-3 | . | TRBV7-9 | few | CASSFDHRLNTDTQYF | TGTGCCAGCAGCTTCGACCATCGACTAAACACAGATACGCAGTATTTT
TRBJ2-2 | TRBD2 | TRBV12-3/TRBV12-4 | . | CASSFGGGGELFF | TGTGCCAGCAGTTTTGGCGGGGGCGGGGAGCTGTTTTTT
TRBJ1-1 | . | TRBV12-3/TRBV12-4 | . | CASRTGPYTEAFF | TGTGCCAGCAGGACAGGCCCTTACACTGAAGCTTTCTTT
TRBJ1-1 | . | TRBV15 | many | CATSRDRPGLGTEAFF | TGTGCCACCAGCAGAGATCGGCCAGGGTTGGGGACTGAAGCTTTCTTT
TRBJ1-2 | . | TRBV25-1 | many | CASSLPENYGYTF | TGTGCCAGCAGTCTCCCAGAAAACTATGGCTACACCTTC
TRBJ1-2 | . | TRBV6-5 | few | CASSLGQKIYGYTF | TGTGCCAGCAGTTTAGGACAGAAAATTTATGGCTACACCTTC
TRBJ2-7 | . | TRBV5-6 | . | CASSLLRGGAYEQYF | TGTGCCAGCAGCCTGCTCAGGGGTGGGGCCTACGAGCAGTACTTC
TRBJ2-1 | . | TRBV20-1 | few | CSARWGNEQFF | TGCAGTGCTAGATGGGGGAATGAGCAGTTCTTC
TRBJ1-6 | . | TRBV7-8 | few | CASSLDSRPPLHF | TGTGCCAGCAGCTTAGATAGTCGGCCACCCCTCCACTTT
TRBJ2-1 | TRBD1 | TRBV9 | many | CASSVRQGNNEQFF | TGTGCCAGCAGCGTCCGACAGGGGAACAATGAGCAGTTCTTC
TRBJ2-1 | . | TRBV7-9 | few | CASRFLLGYNEQFF | TGTGCCAGCAGGTTTCTCTTGGGGTACAATGAGCAGTTCTTC
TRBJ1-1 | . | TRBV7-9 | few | CASSLDATSEAFF | TGTGCCAGCAGCTTAGATGCGACGTCCGAAGCTTTCTTT
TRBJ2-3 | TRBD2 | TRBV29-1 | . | CSVALAGGPGTDTQYF | TGCAGCGTTGCACTAGCGGGAGGGCCCGGCACAGATACGCAGTATTTT
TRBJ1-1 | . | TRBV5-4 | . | CASSLEAGMRAETFF | TGTGCCAGCAGCTTGGAAGCCGGAATGAGGGCTGAAACTTTCTTT
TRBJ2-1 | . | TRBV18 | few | CASSLSGTRIPNEQFF | TGTGCCAGCTCACTTTCCGGGACACGGATCCCCAATGAGCAGTTCTTC
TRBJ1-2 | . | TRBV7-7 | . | CASSLGRNGYTF | TGTGCTAGCAGCTTAGGCAGGAATGGCTACACCTTC
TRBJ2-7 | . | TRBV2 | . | CASRSTAFSYEQYF | TGTGCCAGCAGAAGTACAGCATTCTCCTACGAGCAGTACTTC
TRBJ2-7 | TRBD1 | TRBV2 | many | CASSDPRRGGLDNEQYF | TGTGCCAGCAGTGACCCGCGCAGAGGGGGCCTTGATAACGAGCAGTACTTC
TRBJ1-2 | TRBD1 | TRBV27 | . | CASSPTGLKPGQGGGYTF | TGTGCCAGCAGTCCTACCGGTCTTAAACCGGGACAGGGAGGGGGCTACACCTTC
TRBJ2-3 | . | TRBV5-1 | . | CASSSDTPNTDTQYF | TGCGCCAGCAGCTCGGACACACCGAACACAGATACGCAGTATTTT
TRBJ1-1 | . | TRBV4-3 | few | CASSQVRRGPSESNTEAFF | TGCGCCAGCAGCCAAGTCCGCCGGGGACCTTCGGAGTCAAACACTGAAGCTTTCTTT
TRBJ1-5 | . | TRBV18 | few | CASSPGTPRNQPQHF | TGTGCCAGCTCACCGGGCACCCCGCGCAATCAGCCCCAGCATTTT
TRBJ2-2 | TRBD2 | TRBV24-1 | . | CATSDRAGGPNTGELFF | TGTGCCACCAGTGATCGAGCGGGGGGTCCGAACACCGGGGAGCTGTTTTTT
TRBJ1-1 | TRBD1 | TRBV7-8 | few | CASSPYRPGQGGTEAFF | TGTGCCAGCAGCCCTTATCGACCGGGACAGGGGGGGACTGAAGCTTTCTTT
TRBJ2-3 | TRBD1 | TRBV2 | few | CASSRTGGADTQYF | TGTGCCAGCAGTAGGACAGGGGGGGCAGATACGCAGTATTTT
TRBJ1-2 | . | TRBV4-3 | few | CASSQVVLANYGYTF | TGCGCCAGCAGCCAAGTGGTACTAGCTAACTATGGCTACACCTTC
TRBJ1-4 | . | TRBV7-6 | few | CASSLSGDEKLFF | TGTGCCAGCAGCTTATCAGGGGACGAAAAACTGTTTTTT
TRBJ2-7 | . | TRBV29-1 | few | CSVEGGTKAEQYF | TGCAGCGTTGAAGGCGGGACAAAGGCCGAGCAGTACTTC
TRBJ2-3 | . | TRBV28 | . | CASSFPLALGGENTDTQYF | TGTGCCAGCAGTTTCCCCCTCGCCCTTGGCGGGGAGAACACAGATACGCAGTATTTT
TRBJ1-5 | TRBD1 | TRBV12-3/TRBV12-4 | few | CASSFKTGAVQPQHF | TGTGCCAGCAGTTTCAAGACAGGGGCGGTTCAGCCCCAGCATTTT
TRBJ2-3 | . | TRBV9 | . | CASSVDQGTFQGDTQYF | TGTGCCAGCAGCGTAGACCAGGGCACCTTCCAAGGGGATACGCAGTATTTT
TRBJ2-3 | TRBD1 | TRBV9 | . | CASSLLKTGRDTQYF | TGTGCCAGCAGCCTCCTGAAGACAGGGAGAGATACGCAGTATTTT
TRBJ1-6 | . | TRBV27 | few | CASSLSTGGSPLHF | TGTGCCAGCAGTTTAAGTACTGGGGGTTCACCCCTCCACTTT